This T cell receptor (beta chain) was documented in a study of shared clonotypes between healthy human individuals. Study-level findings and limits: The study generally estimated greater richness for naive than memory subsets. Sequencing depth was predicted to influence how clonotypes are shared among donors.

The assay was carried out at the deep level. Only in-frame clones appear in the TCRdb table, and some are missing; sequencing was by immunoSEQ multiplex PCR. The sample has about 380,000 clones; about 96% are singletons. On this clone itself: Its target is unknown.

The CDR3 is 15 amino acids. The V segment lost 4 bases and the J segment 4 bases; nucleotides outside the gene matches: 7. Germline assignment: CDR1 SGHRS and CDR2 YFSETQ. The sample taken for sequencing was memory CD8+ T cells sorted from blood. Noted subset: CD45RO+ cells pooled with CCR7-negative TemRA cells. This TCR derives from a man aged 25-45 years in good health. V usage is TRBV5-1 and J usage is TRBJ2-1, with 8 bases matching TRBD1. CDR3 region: CASSIGQGTYNEQFF. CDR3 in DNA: TGCGCCAGCAGCATTGGACAGGGAACATACAATGAGCAGTTCTTC. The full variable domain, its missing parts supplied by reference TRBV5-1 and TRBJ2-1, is KAGVTQTPRYLIKTRGQQVTLSCSPISGHRSVSWYQQTPGQGLQFLFEYFSETQRNKGNFPGRFSGRQFSNSRSEMNVSTLELGDSALYLCASSIGQGTYNEQFFGPGTRLTVL.